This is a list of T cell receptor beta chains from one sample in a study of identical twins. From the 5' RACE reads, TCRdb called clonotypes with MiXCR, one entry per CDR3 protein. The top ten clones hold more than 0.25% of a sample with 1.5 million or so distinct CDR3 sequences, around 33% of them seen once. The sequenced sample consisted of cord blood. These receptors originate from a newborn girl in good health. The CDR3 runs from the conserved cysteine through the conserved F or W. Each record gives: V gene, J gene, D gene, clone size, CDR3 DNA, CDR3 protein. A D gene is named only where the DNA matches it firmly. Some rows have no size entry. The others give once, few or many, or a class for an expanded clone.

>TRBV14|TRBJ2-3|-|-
TGTGCCAGCAGCCAGGGTTTGCTCTTGAGGACAGATACGCAGTATTTT
CASSQGLLLRTDTQYF
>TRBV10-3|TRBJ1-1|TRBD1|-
TGTGCCATCAGTGACCGGGACAGGGTGGCTTTCTTT
CAISDRDRVAFF
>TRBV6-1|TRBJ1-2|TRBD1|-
TGTGCCAGCAGCCCGGACAGGAGCCCTCCTTCCTATGGCTACACCTTC
CASSPDRSPPSYGYTF
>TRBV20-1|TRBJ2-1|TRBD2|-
TGCAGTGCTAGAGATACCCTAGCGGCCTACAATGAGCAGTTCTTC
CSARDTLAAYNEQFF
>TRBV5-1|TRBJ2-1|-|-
TGCGCCAGCAGCTTGCAAACTTCTAGCTCCTACAATGAGCAGTTCTTC
CASSLQTSSSYNEQFF
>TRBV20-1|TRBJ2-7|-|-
TGCAGTGCTTTCCGACTCAGCTCCTACGAGCAGTACTTC
CSAFRLSSYEQYF
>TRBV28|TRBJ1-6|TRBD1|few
TGTGCCAGCAGTTTAGAGACAGGGTCGGAGTCACCCCTCCACTTT
CASSLETGSESPLHF
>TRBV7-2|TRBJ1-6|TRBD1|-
TGTGCCAGCAGCTTACCCGGACAGGGGAGAAATTCACCCCTCCACTTT
CASSLPGQGRNSPLHF
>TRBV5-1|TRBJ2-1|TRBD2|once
TGCGCCAACACGTTGGGTAGCGGGATCAATGAGCAGTTCTTC
CANTLGSGINEQFF
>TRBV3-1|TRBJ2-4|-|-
TGTGCCAGCAGCCAAGATCCCGGGAACAGAAACATTCAGTACTTC
CASSQDPGNRNIQYF
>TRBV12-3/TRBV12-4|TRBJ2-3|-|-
TGTGCCAGCAGTTTCCCTCTTTCTCCGACTAGTTCTAGCACAGATACGCAGGATTTT
CASSFPLSPTSSSTDTQDF
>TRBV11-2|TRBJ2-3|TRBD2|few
TGTGCCAGCAGCTTAATCTCTCGGGGGGCAGATACGCAGTATTTT
CASSLISRGADTQYF
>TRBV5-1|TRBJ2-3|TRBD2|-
TGCGCCAGCAGCCACGACCCGACTAGCGGGATTAATCCAGATACGCAGTATTTT
CASSHDPTSGINPDTQYF
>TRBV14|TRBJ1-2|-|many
TGTGCCAGCAGCCTGACGGACACGGGGGGCTACACCTTC
CASSLTDTGGYTF
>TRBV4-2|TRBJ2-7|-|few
TGTGCCAGCAGCCAAGAGCCTAGCGTTTCCTACGAGCAGTACTTC
CASSQEPSVSYEQYF
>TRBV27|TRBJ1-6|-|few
TGTGCCAGCAGTTTAGGGCTAGGGGCCAATTCACCCCTCCACTTT
CASSLGLGANSPLHF
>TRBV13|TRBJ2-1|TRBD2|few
TGTGCCAGCAGCAGCCCGGGACTAGCGCATTACAATGAGCAGTTCTTC
CASSSPGLAHYNEQFF
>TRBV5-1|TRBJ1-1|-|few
TGCGCCAGCAGCTTGGATAACAGGGTTAGGAACACTGAAGCTTTCTTT
CASSLDNRVRNTEAFF
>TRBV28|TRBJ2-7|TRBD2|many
TGTGCCAGCAGTTTAAGCGGGAGTAGGCACGAGCAGTACTTC
CASSLSGSRHEQYF
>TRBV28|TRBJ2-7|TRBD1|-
TGTGCCAGCAGTCTACCCGGGACAGCGACATCCTACGAGCAGTACTTC
CASSLPGTATSYEQYF
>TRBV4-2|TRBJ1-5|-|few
TGTGCCAGCAGCCAAGAAAGGGCGTTCTGGCCCCAGCATTTT
CASSQERAFWPQHF
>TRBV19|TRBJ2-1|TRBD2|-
TGTGCCAGTAGGTTACTAGCGGGCCCCGGGTATGAGCAGTTCTTC
CASRLLAGPGYEQFF
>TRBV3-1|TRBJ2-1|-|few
TGTGCCAGCAGCCAGGGCGACCGCCGGGACCTCTACAATGAGCAGTTCTTC
CASSQGDRRDLYNEQFF
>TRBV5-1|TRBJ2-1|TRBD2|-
TGCGCCAGCAGCCTTTTCAGCGGGGGCACCTACAATGAGCAGTTCTTC
CASSLFSGGTYNEQFF
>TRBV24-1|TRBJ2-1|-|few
TGTGCCACCAGTCCGAGAAGGCCAGGGTATTACAATGAGCAGTTCTTC
CATSPRRPGYYNEQFF
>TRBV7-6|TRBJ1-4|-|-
TGTGCCAGCAGCTTAGCGGTGAGCAGGGCTGGAGAAAAACTGTTTTTT
CASSLAVSRAGEKLFF
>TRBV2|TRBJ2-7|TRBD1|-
TGTGCCAGCAGAGTAGGGACAGGGCCCTACGAGCAGTACTTC
CASRVGTGPYEQYF
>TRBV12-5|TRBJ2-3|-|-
TGTGCTAGTGGTGGGGGGCTCGCAGATACGCAGTATTTT
CASGGGLADTQYF
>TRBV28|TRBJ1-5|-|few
TGTGCCAGCAGTCGTAGGGCGGGTCAGCCCCAGCATTTT
CASSRRAGQPQHF
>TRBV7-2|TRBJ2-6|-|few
TGTGCCAGCAGCTGGCGCTTGGCACCTTTCTCTGGGGCCAACGTCCTGACTTTC
CASSWRLAPFSGANVLTF
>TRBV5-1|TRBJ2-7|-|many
TGCGCCAGCAGCTTGAGGTACAGCACCTACGAGCAGTACTTC
CASSLRYSTYEQYF
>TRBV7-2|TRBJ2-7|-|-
TGTGCCAGCAGCCCGAGACCCCTAACACCCTCCTACGAGCAGTACTTC
CASSPRPLTPSYEQYF
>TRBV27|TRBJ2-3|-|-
TGTGCCAGCAGTTTATCTGACACCTGCACAGATACGCAGTATTTT
CASSLSDTCTDTQYF
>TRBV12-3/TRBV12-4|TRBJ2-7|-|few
TGTGCCAGCAGACTAGGGACTTTTACCTACGAGCAGTACTTC
CASRLGTFTYEQYF
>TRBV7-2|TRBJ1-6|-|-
TGTGCCAGCAGCTTACGGGACCGCCGCTATAATTCACCCCTCCACTTT
CASSLRDRRYNSPLHF
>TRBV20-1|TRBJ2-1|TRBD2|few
TGCAGTGCTAGTCGTTGGAGGGCTAGCGGGGGGCGAAACTACAATGAGCAGTTCTTC
CSASRWRASGGRNYNEQFF
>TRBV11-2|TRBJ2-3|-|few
TGTGCCAGCAGCGAACAAGGACGGGTTAGCACAGATACGCAGTATTTT
CASSEQGRVSTDTQYF
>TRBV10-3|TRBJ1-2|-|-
TGTGCCATCAGTGAGCCTACCGATTATGGCTACACCTTC
CAISEPTDYGYTF
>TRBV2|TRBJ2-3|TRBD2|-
TGTGCCGCAACGAGACTAGCGGTCACAGATACGCAGTATTTT
CAATRLAVTDTQYF
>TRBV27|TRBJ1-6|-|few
TGTGCCAGCAGTTCCCTGAGGCGCGGAAATAATTCACCCCTCCACTTT
CASSSLRRGNNSPLHF
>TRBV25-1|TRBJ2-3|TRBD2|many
TGTGCCAGCAGTGTAGCGGGAGGTGATACGCAGTATTTT
CASSVAGGDTQYF
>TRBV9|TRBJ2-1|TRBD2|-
TGTGCCAGCAGCGTACTTAGCGGGAGGAGCTACAATGAGCAGTTCTTC
CASSVLSGRSYNEQFF
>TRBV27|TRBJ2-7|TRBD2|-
TGTGCCAGCAGTCACCCAGCGGGAGGGAAAAGTTACGAGCAGTACTTC
CASSHPAGGKSYEQYF
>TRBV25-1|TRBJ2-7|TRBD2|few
TGTGCCAGCAGTGAATCTAACTCGTGGGGACTAGCGGGGTTCTACGAGCAGTACTTC
CASSESNSWGLAGFYEQYF
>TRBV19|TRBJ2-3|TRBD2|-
TGTGCCAGTTCCTGGACTAGCGGGAGGTCAGATACGCAGTATTTT
CASSWTSGRSDTQYF
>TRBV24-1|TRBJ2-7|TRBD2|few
TGTGCCACCAGTGATGACGGGACTAGCGGGAATTACAATGAGCAGTACTTC
CATSDDGTSGNYNEQYF
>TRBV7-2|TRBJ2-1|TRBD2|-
TGTGCCAGCAGCCCACGATCGCGGGGGACCATATACAATGAGCAGTTCTTC
CASSPRSRGTIYNEQFF
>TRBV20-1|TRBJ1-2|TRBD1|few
TGCAGTGCTAGATCGGGACAGCCACCCTATGGCTACACCTTC
CSARSGQPPYGYTF
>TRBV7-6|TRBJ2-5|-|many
TGTGCCAGCAGTCCCCCGACAGACCAAGAGACCCAGTACTTC
CASSPPTDQETQYF
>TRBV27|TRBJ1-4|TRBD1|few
TGTGCCAGCAGTTCTCTAACCAGGGGGCGCGGGGAAAAACTGTTTTTT
CASSSLTRGRGEKLFF